The 22 T cell receptor beta chains below were found in one sample sequenced in a study. TCRdb called the 5' RACE reads again in MiXCR, with one record for every CDR3 protein. The sample contains some 10,000 distinct CDR3 sequences, 45% to 50% of which appear only once. Material for sequencing was tumor-infiltrating naive CD4+ T cells sorted from the breast tumor. Subset in this sample: naive CD4+ T cells, CD4+CD45RA+CD25-. The receptors come from a female donor with breast cancer.

This chain links TRBV7-2 with TRBJ1-5; D is possibly TRBD1 (5 bases). Trimming took off 1 base at V and 4 bases at J, with 11 bases between the two ends. Germline V gene data show CDR1 as SGHTA and CDR2 as FQGNSA. The CDR3 length is 15 residues. The CDR3 region has the DNA TGTGCCAGCAGCTTAGAAGGGGCGCGAAATCAGCCCCAGCATTTT. It codes for CASSLEGARNQPQHF.

J is TRBJ2-3 and V is TRBV24-1; D assignment may be TRBD1 or TRBD2 (5 bases each). V was cut by 6 bases and J by 2 bases, with 11 bases left in between. CDR1 is KGHDR and CDR2 is SFDVKD in the germline V gene. The CDR3 contains 14 residues. CDR3 in DNA: TGTGCCACCAGTTTTGGGACCCACACAGATACGCAGTATTTT. This gives the protein CATSFGTHTDTQYF.

This clonotype has only a few counts. V and J are TRBV11-2 and TRBJ1-5; TRBD1 is a possible D gene (6 bases). Trimming left V 1 base short and J 5 bases short, with 9 bases between. Germline loops: CDR1 SGHAT, CDR2 FQNNGV. CDR3 length equals 14 residues. The CDR3 protein is CASSLGGAYQPQHF. The CDR3 nucleotides read TGTGCCAGCAGCTTAGGGGGGGCTTATCAGCCCCAGCATTTT.

This chain joins TRBV28 and TRBJ2-5; 7 bases fit TRBD2. The J call could be wrong; TRBJ2-1 is a better fit for the DNA end. The length of the CDR3 is 12 residues. In germline, CDR1 is MDHEN, CDR2 SYDVKM. CDR3 DNA: TGTGCCAGCAGTTTGGGCGGGAGTAATCAGTTCTTC. Protein sequence: CASSLGGSNQFF.

In its sample, this clonotype ranks as medium-sized. The rearrangement joins TRBV20-1 to TRBJ1-2; D not resolved. V lost 4 bases to trimming and J lost 6 bases, with 21 bases between them. The CDR3 sequence is 15 residues long. Germline V lookup: CDR1 DFQATT, CDR2 SNEGSKA (reference sequence). CDR3 sequence: CSAIDLTGRPDGYTF. The CDR3 DNA reads TGCAGTGCTATTGATTTAACCGGGCGGCCGGATGGCTACACCTTC.

This clonotype came up once. At one of its ends the junction is not consistent with the germline gene, which may arise from a read error. V gene TRBV6-2 or TRBV6-3 combines with J gene TRBJ1-5; 7 positions agree with TRBD1. The CDR3 consists of 16 residues. CDR1 is MNHEY, CDR2 SVGEGT, per germline. CDR3 residues: CAGSYWAGGSITPQHF. DNA of the CDR3: TGTGCCGGCAGTTACTGGGCAGGGGGGTCAATCACGCCCCAGCATTTT.

About this clonotype: Its ends do not fully match the called genes, so a read error is possible. This chain connects TRBV5-4 to TRBJ1-6; tentatively, D is TRBD1 (5 bases). The CDR3 runs 15 residues. In germline, CDR1 is SGHNT, CDR2 YYREEE (reference sequence). As DNA, the CDR3 is TGTGCCAGCAGCCGGGTCGGGGGAGATAATTCACCCCCCCACTTT. As protein: CASSRVGGDNSPPHF.

V usage is TRBV5-1 and J usage is TRBJ2-2; 7 bases match TRBD2. Trimming cost V 5 bases and J 2 bases; bases outside gene matches: 6. Germline V lookup: CDR1 SGHRS, CDR2 YFSETQ. This CDR3 comprises 15 residues. DNA for the CDR3: TGCGCCAGCAGTATTAGCGGGCCAAACACCGGGGAGCTGTTTTTT. Protein sequence: CASSISGPNTGELFF.

The V gene is TRBV20-1, the J gene TRBJ2-5, with TRBD2 matching 10 bases. The V gene end was trimmed by 2 bases and the J gene end by 4 bases; junction bases not matched to a gene: 4. This CDR3 region has 14 residues. Germline assignment: CDR1 DFQATT and CDR2 SNEGSKA (reference sequence). The CDR3: CSARRLAGAETQYF. The DNA for the CDR3 is TGCAGTGCTAGACGGCTAGCGGGAGCAGAGACCCAGTACTTC.

The V and J genes are TRBV3-1 and TRBJ2-3; no clear D gene. There are 13 residues in the CDR3. Germline V gene lookup returns CDR1 LGHDT and CDR2 YNNKEL (reference sequence). V was clipped by 3 bases and J by 5 bases, with 9 bases between them. The CDR3 DNA reads TGTGCCAGCAGCCAGGCGTGGGGAGATACGCAGTATTTT. Its protein is CASSQAWGDTQYF.

As regards this clonotype: The junction does not match germline at one end; this may be a read error. V gene TRBV7-3 combines with J gene TRBJ1-4; D ambiguous. Germline V gene data show CDR1 as SGHTA and CDR2 as FQGTGA. The CDR3 is made up of 15 amino acids. CDR3: CASSLVGNRGEKLFF. CDR3 nucleotides: TGCGCCAGCAGCTTGGTTGGTAACCGAGGCGAAAAACTGTTTTTT.

V usage is TRBV7-8 and J usage is TRBJ2-1, with 7 bases identical to TRBD2. Germline loops: CDR1 SGHVS, CDR2 FQNEAQ. The V gene end was trimmed by 5 bases and the J gene end by 7 bases; junction bases not matched to a gene: 5. This CDR3 region has 13 residues. CDR3 DNA: TGTGCCAGCAGCGAAGGACTAGGGAATGAGCAGTTCTTC. Its protein product is CASSEGLGNEQFF.

This clonotype was seen a few times. This chain joins TRBV7-9 and TRBJ1-1; no clear D gene. The CDR3 consists of 13 residues. The V gene lost 0 bases and the J gene lost 5 bases, with 7 bases spanning the gap. Germline V gene sequence: CDR1 SEHNR, CDR2 FQNEAQ (reference sequence). CDR3 DNA: TGTGCCAGCAGCTTAGCCGGGGATACTGAAGCTTTCTTT. This gives the protein CASSLAGDTEAFF.

This clonotype was detected only a few times. This sequence joins TRBV6-2 or TRBV6-3 and TRBJ2-1, with 7 bases that match TRBD2. This CDR3 spans 12 amino acids. The germline gives CDR1 MNHEY, CDR2 SVGEGT. The V gene end was trimmed by 7 bases and the J gene end by 10 bases; junction bases not matched to a gene: 7. CDR3 bases: TGTGCCAGCAACCCATTGGGGGGGGAGCAGTTCTTC. It yields the protein CASNPLGGEQFF.

The chain recombines TRBV24-1 with TRBJ1-2, with D hard to call. The CDR3 is 13 residues long. The germline V and J ends were trimmed by 3 bases and 8 bases, with 12 bases remaining between them. Germline-derived CDR1 and CDR2 are KGHDR and SFDVKD. The CDR3, as DNA: TGTGCCACCAGTGATACCAACTCTCTAGGCTACACCTTC. It is translated as CATSDTNSLGYTF.

The table lists this clonotype with a few counts. The chain employs TRBV29-1 and TRBJ2-2; the D is unclear. Trimming removed 0 bases from V and 6 bases from J, with 5 bases in between. The CDR3 runs 12 residues. Germline CDR1 SQVTM, CDR2 ANQGSEA. DNA for the CDR3: TGCAGCGTTGAAGACGTTTCCGGGGAGCTGTTTTTT. This encodes CSVEDVSGELFF.

This clonotype came up once. At one of its ends the junction is not consistent with the germline gene, which may arise from a read error. The V and J genes are TRBV7-9 and TRBJ2-7, with TRBD1 matching 9 bases. This CDR3 is 12 amino acids long. Looked up from germline, CDR1 is SEHNR and CDR2 is FQNEAQ (reference sequence). The CDR3 is CGSGTGFVEQYF. The CDR3 nucleotides are TGTGGCAGCGGGACAGGGTTTGTCGAGCAGTACTTC.

The chain is built from TRBV20-1 and TRBJ1-2, with D perhaps matching TRBD1 (6 bases). This CDR3 comprises 15 residues. V lost 1 base, J lost 4 bases, and 16 bases lay in between. Germline lookup yields CDR1 DFQATT and CDR2 SNEGSKA (reference sequence). The CDR3 here is CSARGGGQGIYGYTF. CDR3 sequence (DNA): TGCAGTGCTAGAGGGGGCGGGCAGGGGATCTATGGCTACACCTTC.

The chain carries TRBV6-1 and TRBJ1-2; 7 nucleotides match TRBD1. V lost 5 bases and J lost 2; bases outside the gene matches: 8. Germline CDR1 is MNHNS and CDR2 is SASEGT. The CDR3 has 15 amino acids. The chain's CDR3 is CASSPRQGVNYGYTF. In nucleotides, the CDR3 is TGTGCCAGCAGTCCAAGACAGGGAGTGAACTATGGCTACACCTTC.

This clonotype was observed a single time. The J gene is TRBJ1-5, the V gene TRBV3-1; D might be TRBD1 (6 bases). V shed 4 bases and J shed 4 bases, with 14 bases lying between them. In germline, CDR1 is LGHDT, CDR2 YNNKEL (reference sequence). The CDR3 is made up of 15 amino acids. The CDR3: CASSRSARGNQPQHF. CDR3 DNA: TGTGCCAGCAGCCGAAGCGCCAGGGGTAATCAGCCCCAGCATTTT.

This rearrangement joins TRBV6-2 or TRBV6-3 to TRBJ1-5; D ambiguous. V lost 6 bases to trimming and J lost 0 bases, with 12 bases between them. Germline loops: CDR1 MNHEY, CDR2 SVGEGT. CDR3 length: 15 amino acids. Here the CDR3 DNA reads TGTGCCAGCAGGGTGACACCTTATAGCAATCAGCCCCAGCATTTT. The encoded protein is CASRVTPYSNQPQHF.

The chain recombines TRBV11-2 with TRBJ2-1, with 11 bases matching TRBD2. Unmatched junction bases numbered 1, after V lost 0 bases and J lost 9 bases. CDR1 is SGHAT, CDR2 FQNNGV, per germline. This CDR3 is 14 amino acids long. CDR3 loop: CASSLDGTSGEQFF. CDR3 in DNA: TGTGCCAGCAGCTTAGATGGGACTAGCGGTGAGCAGTTCTTC.